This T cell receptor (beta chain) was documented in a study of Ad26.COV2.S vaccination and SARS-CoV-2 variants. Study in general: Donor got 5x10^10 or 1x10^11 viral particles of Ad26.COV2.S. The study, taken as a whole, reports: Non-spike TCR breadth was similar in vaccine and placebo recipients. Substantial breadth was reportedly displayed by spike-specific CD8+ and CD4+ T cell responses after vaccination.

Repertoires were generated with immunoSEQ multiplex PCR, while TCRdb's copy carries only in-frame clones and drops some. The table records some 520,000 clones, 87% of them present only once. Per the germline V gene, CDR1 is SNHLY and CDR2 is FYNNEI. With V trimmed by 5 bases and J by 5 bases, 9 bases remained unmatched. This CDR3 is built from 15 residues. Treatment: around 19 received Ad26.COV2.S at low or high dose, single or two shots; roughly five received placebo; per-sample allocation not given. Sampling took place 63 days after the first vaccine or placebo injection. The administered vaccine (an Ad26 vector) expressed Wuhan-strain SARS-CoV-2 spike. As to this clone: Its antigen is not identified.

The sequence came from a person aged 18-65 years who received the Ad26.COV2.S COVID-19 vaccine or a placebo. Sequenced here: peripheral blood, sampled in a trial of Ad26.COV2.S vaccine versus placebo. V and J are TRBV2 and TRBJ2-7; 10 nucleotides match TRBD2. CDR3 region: CASSPRTSGGDEQYF. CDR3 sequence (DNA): TGTGCCAGCAGTCCACGGACTAGCGGAGGCGACGAGCAGTACTTC.